These T cell receptor beta chains were read from a single sample in a study of T cells in Graves' hyperthyroidism and ophthalmopathy. Via MiXCR, TCRdb re-called the multiplex PCR reads, giving one row per CDR3 protein. The sample contains nearly 600,000 distinct CDR3 sequences, roughly 14% of which appear only once. The sequencing input was blood. Receptor source: a woman between 25 and 40 years old with Graves' hyperthyroidism that later progressed to Graves' ophthalmopathy. CDR3s include the opening cysteine and the closing phenylalanine or tryptophan. The order of the fields is D gene, J gene, V gene, clone size, CDR3 DNA, CDR3 protein. D genes are given only for firm matches. Expanded clones are given a class, and other clones once, few, many or no size at all.

D gene: .
J gene: TRBJ2-2
V gene: TRBV19
clone size: many
CDR3 DNA: TGTGCCAGTATAGTGTTAGGTTGGCCCGGGGAGCTGTTTTTT
CDR3 protein: CASIVLGWPGELFF

D gene: TRBD1
J gene: TRBJ2-2
V gene: TRBV10-3
clone size: .
CDR3 DNA: TGTGCCATCAGAGGGACAGGGTCGAACACCGGGGAGCTGTTTTTT
CDR3 protein: CAIRGTGSNTGELFF

D gene: .
J gene: TRBJ2-4
V gene: TRBV24-1
clone size: many
CDR3 DNA: TGTGCCACCAGTGATTCGGCGGGGAACAAAAACATTCAGTACTTC
CDR3 protein: CATSDSAGNKNIQYF

D gene: .
J gene: TRBJ1-5
V gene: TRBV28
clone size: many
CDR3 DNA: TGTGCCAGCAGCTCTTGGAGGGGAGAACAGCCCCAGCATTTT
CDR3 protein: CASSSWRGEQPQHF

D gene: .
J gene: TRBJ1-5
V gene: TRBV19
clone size: many
CDR3 DNA: TGTGCCAGTAGTCTCCTCAACAGGGCTCCAGATCAGCCCCAGCATTTT
CDR3 protein: CASSLLNRAPDQPQHF

D gene: TRBD2
J gene: TRBJ2-3
V gene: TRBV2
clone size: .
CDR3 DNA: TGTGCCAGCAAACTAACGGCGGGAGGGCCGCCTCCCCCAGATACGCAGTATTTT
CDR3 protein: CASKLTAGGPPPPDTQYF

D gene: TRBD1
J gene: TRBJ1-4
V gene: TRBV11-2
clone size: many
CDR3 DNA: TGTGCCAGCAGCTGGGACAGAGAAAAACTGTTTTTT
CDR3 protein: CASSWDREKLFF

D gene: .
J gene: TRBJ1-2
V gene: TRBV12-3/TRBV12-4
clone size: few
CDR3 DNA: TGTGCCAGCAGAATACAATTGGGGGGCTACACCTTC
CDR3 protein: CASRIQLGGYTF

D gene: .
J gene: TRBJ2-5
V gene: TRBV2
clone size: many
CDR3 DNA: TGTGCCAGCAGACGTCTATTGGGGACCCAGTACTTC
CDR3 protein: CASRRLLGTQYF

D gene: .
J gene: TRBJ2-3
V gene: TRBV6-5
clone size: many
CDR3 DNA: TGTGCCAGCAGTTACTCGGGGAGTCCTAGCAGGACCACAGATACGCAGTATTTT
CDR3 protein: CASSYSGSPSRTTDTQYF

D gene: .
J gene: TRBJ2-7
V gene: TRBV24-1
clone size: .
CDR3 DNA: TGTGCCACCAGTGATACCGGTCAGGGTAGAAGCTCCTACGAGCAGTACTTC
CDR3 protein: CATSDTGQGRSSYEQYF

D gene: TRBD2
J gene: TRBJ2-1
V gene: TRBV7-9
clone size: many
CDR3 DNA: TGTGCCAGCAGCGGAACTAGCGGGCGTTCGTTCTTC
CDR3 protein: CASSGTSGRSFF

D gene: .
J gene: TRBJ1-5
V gene: TRBV28
clone size: many
CDR3 DNA: TGTGCCAGCTCTAATCAGCCCCAGCATTTT
CDR3 protein: CASSNQPQHF

D gene: TRBD1
J gene: TRBJ1-1
V gene: TRBV18
clone size: .
CDR3 DNA: TGTGCCAGCTCACCCTCCGGGACAGAACACGATGAAGCTTTCTTT
CDR3 protein: CASSPSGTEHDEAFF

D gene: .
J gene: TRBJ1-1
V gene: TRBV27
clone size: many
CDR3 DNA: TGTGCCAGCTTTCGGGGAGAAGTCTACACTGAAGCTTTCTTT
CDR3 protein: CASFRGEVYTEAFF

D gene: .
J gene: TRBJ2-6
V gene: TRBV7-3
clone size: many
CDR3 DNA: TGTGCCAGCAGCTTAATAGACTCTGGGGCCAACGTCCTGACTTTC
CDR3 protein: CASSLIDSGANVLTF

D gene: .
J gene: TRBJ1-1
V gene: TRBV6-2/TRBV6-3
clone size: many
CDR3 DNA: TGTGCCAGCAGTTGGAGAAGGACTGAAGCTTTCTTT
CDR3 protein: CASSWRRTEAFF

D gene: .
J gene: TRBJ2-7
V gene: TRBV6-5
clone size: .
CDR3 DNA: TGTGCCAGCAGTTACAAGGACTTCTCTCGGGAGCGGTACTTC
CDR3 protein: CASSYKDFSRERYF

D gene: .
J gene: TRBJ2-3
V gene: TRBV19
clone size: few
CDR3 DNA: TGTGCCAGTGGACAGCGCTCGGATACGCAGTATTTT
CDR3 protein: CASGQRSDTQYF

D gene: TRBD1
J gene: TRBJ1-4
V gene: TRBV5-1
clone size: few
CDR3 DNA: TGCGCCAGCAGCTTAAATTCTGGACAGGGTGAAAAACTGTTTTTT
CDR3 protein: CASSLNSGQGEKLFF

D gene: .
J gene: TRBJ2-1
V gene: TRBV12-3/TRBV12-4
clone size: .
CDR3 DNA: TGTGCCAGCAGTCCGCGGAGTAGCTCCTACAATGAGCAGTTCTTC
CDR3 protein: CASSPRSSSYNEQFF

D gene: .
J gene: TRBJ2-1
V gene: TRBV9
clone size: few
CDR3 DNA: TGTGCCAGCAGCTCGGGATTCAATGAGCAGTTCTTC
CDR3 protein: CASSSGFNEQFF

D gene: .
J gene: TRBJ2-1
V gene: TRBV28
clone size: many
CDR3 DNA: TGTGCCAGCAGTAACAGGGGAGCGGGAGACTACAATGAGCAGTTCTTC
CDR3 protein: CASSNRGAGDYNEQFF

D gene: TRBD1
J gene: TRBJ2-1
V gene: TRBV12-5
clone size: many
CDR3 DNA: TGTGCTAGTCTGGGACAGGCATACAATGAGCAGTTCTTC
CDR3 protein: CASLGQAYNEQFF

D gene: .
J gene: TRBJ1-2
V gene: TRBV11-2
clone size: once
CDR3 DNA: TGTGCCAGCAGCCCGCCAAGGGGGTCGGCCGATGGCTACACCTTC
CDR3 protein: CASSPPRGSADGYTF

D gene: .
J gene: TRBJ2-5
V gene: TRBV29-1
clone size: few
CDR3 DNA: TGCAGCGTTGAAGTTCGTCAAGAGACCCAGTACTTC
CDR3 protein: CSVEVRQETQYF

D gene: .
J gene: TRBJ2-2
V gene: TRBV27
clone size: many
CDR3 DNA: TGTGCCAGCAGTTTCCAGACTCCCCTCGGCGGGGAGCTGTTTTTT
CDR3 protein: CASSFQTPLGGELFF

D gene: .
J gene: TRBJ1-2
V gene: TRBV28
clone size: many
CDR3 DNA: TGTGCCAGCAGTTTCAGGGTAGCGGGCTACACCTTC
CDR3 protein: CASSFRVAGYTF

D gene: .
J gene: TRBJ1-5
V gene: TRBV18
clone size: .
CDR3 DNA: TGTGCCAGCTCACCCCAGGACAGCAATAGCAATCAGCCCCAGCATTTT
CDR3 protein: CASSPQDSNSNQPQHF

D gene: TRBD2
J gene: TRBJ2-5
V gene: TRBV11-2
clone size: many
CDR3 DNA: TGTGCCAGCAGCCGCGGACTAGTTGTTTCAGTCCCAGAGACCCAGTACTTC
CDR3 protein: CASSRGLVVSVPETQYF

D gene: .
J gene: TRBJ2-1
V gene: TRBV5-1
clone size: .
CDR3 DNA: TGCGCCAGCAGCTTGGCCCGGGGGACGGTCCACAATGAGCAGTTCTTC
CDR3 protein: CASSLARGTVHNEQFF

D gene: .
J gene: TRBJ2-1
V gene: TRBV12-3/TRBV12-4
clone size: many
CDR3 DNA: TGTGCCAGCAGTTTCAGCGGTAACAATGAGCAGTTCTTC
CDR3 protein: CASSFSGNNEQFF

D gene: .
J gene: TRBJ2-7
V gene: TRBV29-1
clone size: few
CDR3 DNA: TGCAGCGTCACGAGGGACCCCCTTAGCTACGAGCAGTACTTC
CDR3 protein: CSVTRDPLSYEQYF

D gene: .
J gene: TRBJ2-4
V gene: TRBV19
clone size: many
CDR3 DNA: TGTGCCAGTACCCCCCAGGGTAGGGGAAACATTCAGTACTTC
CDR3 protein: CASTPQGRGNIQYF

D gene: .
J gene: TRBJ2-7
V gene: TRBV11-2
clone size: many
CDR3 DNA: TGTGCCAGCAGCTTAGAGGGGGGAACCTACGAGCAGTACTTC
CDR3 protein: CASSLEGGTYEQYF

D gene: .
J gene: TRBJ1-4
V gene: TRBV4-2
clone size: .
CDR3 DNA: TGTGCCAGCAGCCAAGAGGGATATCCGGATGAAAAACTGTTTTTT
CDR3 protein: CASSQEGYPDEKLFF

D gene: TRBD1
J gene: TRBJ2-7
V gene: TRBV2
clone size: many
CDR3 DNA: TGTGCCAGCAGCGGGACAGGGTCGGCCTACGAGCAGTACTTC
CDR3 protein: CASSGTGSAYEQYF

D gene: .
J gene: TRBJ1-1
V gene: TRBV5-1
clone size: many
CDR3 DNA: TGTGCCAGCAGTTTGACAGAGAACACTGAAGCTTTCTTT
CDR3 protein: CASSLTENTEAFF

D gene: .
J gene: TRBJ2-1
V gene: TRBV6-1
clone size: .
CDR3 DNA: TGTGCCAGCAGCCCCTTGACCGGGGGTGAGCAGTTCTTC
CDR3 protein: CASSPLTGGEQFF

D gene: TRBD1
J gene: TRBJ2-1
V gene: TRBV20-1
clone size: .
CDR3 DNA: TGCAGTGCTAAGAGGACAGGGCCGAACAATGAGCAGTTCTTC
CDR3 protein: CSAKRTGPNNEQFF

D gene: TRBD1
J gene: TRBJ2-3
V gene: TRBV11-3
clone size: many
CDR3 DNA: TGTGCCAGCAGCCCATTACAGGGGGTCGGGACAGATACGCAGTATTTT
CDR3 protein: CASSPLQGVGTDTQYF

D gene: .
J gene: TRBJ2-6
V gene: TRBV6-1
clone size: many
CDR3 DNA: TGTGCCAGCAGTACGGATGTCGGGGCCAACGTCCTGACTTTC
CDR3 protein: CASSTDVGANVLTF